Listed here are 2 T cell receptor beta chains from one sample, sequenced in a study of blood T cell repertoires in COVID-19 (dated by TCRdb to about 2020). Library prep was done by the immunoSEQ multiplex PCR assay. TCRdb limited this immuneACCESS table to in-frame rearrangements with V and J called. A share of clones is missing; checked studies link under half to unresolved V genes, and the rest is unexplained. The sample records roughly 240,000 clones, 83% of which are singletons. 3% to 4.5% of the sample comes from the top ten. Sequencing was carried out using PBMCs or T cells enriched from blood (not recorded which). Receptors were obtained from a woman aged 40 to 50 who had been exposed to COVID-19.

The chain has TRBV5-6 and TRBJ1-1; D not certain. V dropped 3 bases and J dropped 3 bases, with 9 bases sitting between them. CDR3 length: 13 amino acids. Germline V gives CDR1 SGHDT, CDR2 YYEEEE. CDR3 region: CASSWERYTEAFF. The CDR3 DNA reads TGTGCCAGCAGCTGGGAGCGGTACACTGAAGCTTTCTTT.

The V call is TRBV10-3, the J call TRBJ1-2, with TRBD1 identical over 9 bases. The CDR3 runs 14 residues. CDR1 and CDR2 from the germline V gene are ENHRY and SYGVKD. V lost 0 bases and J lost 6; bases outside the gene matches: 2. The CDR3 here is CAISESTGGDGYTF. DNA of the CDR3: TGTGCCATCAGTGAGTCGACAGGGGGGGATGGCTACACCTTC.